The following is a T cell receptor beta chain sequence with its context. Here immunoSEQ multiplex PCR was the method, and the copy in TCRdb shows in-frame clones only, minus some. Of 110,000 to 150,000 clones detected, 80% to 95% appear once; the ten largest clones hold about 3.5%. This sample was taken from a study of T cell responses to AZD1222 COVID-19 vaccine. Germline CDR1 KGHSH, CDR2 LQKENI. CDR3 size: 14 residues. Trimming left V 2 bases short and J 4 bases short, with 11 bases between. The sequence was collected from an adult who received the AZD1222 COVID-19 vaccine. This specimen was peripheral blood, taken 28 days after the second AZD1222 dose. The J gene is TRBJ1-1, the V gene TRBV18; TRBD1 is a possible D gene (5 bases). As DNA, the CDR3 is TGTGCCAGCTCACCAGGAGGGGCTGGCACTGAAGCTTTCTTT. It translates to CASSPGGAGTEAFF.